A single sample is the source of the 31 T cell receptor beta chains below, sequenced in a study of CXCR3-negative and CXCR3-positive naive CD8 T cells (dated by TCRdb to 2018 to 2020). Instrument used: NextSeq 550. The Human TCR Profiling Kit (MiLaboratory) was used to prepare UMI-labeled 5' RACE TRB cDNA libraries. After the reads were reprocessed by TCRdb, one entry was made per CDR3 protein sequence, with no DNA. The sample's records list roughly 71,000 distinct CDR3 sequences. The ten largest clones add up to roughly 1.5% of the sample. The sample consisted of naive CXCR3- CD8+ T cells from blood. The cell subset or site label on this specimen signifies: CD45RO-CCR7+CD27+CD95- naive CD8+ T cells lacking CXCR3 (TNR3-). All receptors come from a human donor in good health. Some clones in this sample may be carry-over from other donors' samples.

The chain recombines TRBV28 with TRBJ2-7; there is no DNA to check the TCRdb D call of TRBD1. The CDR3 is 15 residues long. CDR1 and CDR2 (germline): MDHEN, SYDVKM. The CDR3 sequence: CASSLLFRAAYEQYF.

V usage is TRBV20-1 and J usage is TRBJ2-7; TCRdb outputs TRBD2, but without DNA this stays unchecked. CDR1 DFQATT and CDR2 SNEGSKA come from the germline V gene (reference sequence). The CDR3 has 13 amino acids. Here the CDR3 reads CSARGSGDYEQYF.

The chain has TRBV20-1 and TRBJ2-2; the TCRdb D gene call, TRBD1, has no DNA to confirm it. The germline V gene has CDR1 DFQATT and CDR2 SNEGSKA (reference sequence). This CDR3 spans 15 amino acids. The CDR3 protein is CSARDLGGALGELFF.

This rearrangement joins TRBV4-3 to TRBJ2-7; the D call from TCRdb, TRBD2, cannot be confirmed without DNA. Germline V gene lookup returns CDR1 LGHNA and CDR2 YSLEER. This CDR3 is built from 15 residues. The CDR3 reads CASSEGLDLSYEQYF.

The chain uses TRBV20-1 and TRBJ1-5; with no DNA, the TCRdb D assignment of TRBD1 cannot be verified. The CDR3 consists of 18 residues. CDR1 DFQATT and CDR2 SNEGSKA come from the germline V gene (reference sequence). CDR3 protein: CSARPQSDGSYSNQPQHF.

V usage is TRBV11-2 and J usage is TRBJ1-1; TCRdb gives TRBD1 as the D gene, but with no DNA this cannot be confirmed. The CDR3 length is 13 residues. The germline gives CDR1 SGHAT, CDR2 FQNNGV. This chain's CDR3 is CASSSERGTEAFF.

The chain has TRBV5-1 and TRBJ1-2. The germline gives CDR1 SGHRS, CDR2 YFSETQ. The CDR3 contains 15 residues. The CDR3: CASSLAQGLEYGYTF.

The chain combines TRBV29-1 with TRBJ2-7; TCRdb picks TRBD2, but there is no DNA to check that call. The CDR3 runs 13 residues. Germline CDR1 SQVTM, CDR2 ANQGSEA. The CDR3 here is CSVGLAGIYEQYF.

The rearrangement uses TRBV19 and TRBJ2-7; checking the TCRdb D call of TRBD2 is not possible without DNA. Germline V gives CDR1 LNHDA, CDR2 SQIVND (reference sequence). There are 12 residues in the CDR3. Here the CDR3 reads CASSPGPYEQYF. Together with reference TRBV19 and TRBJ2-7, the CDR3 gives the full variable domain: DGGITQSPKYLFRKEGQNVTLSCEQNLNHDAMYWYRQDPGQGLRLIYYSQIVNDFQKGDIAEGYSVSREKKESFPLTVTSAQKNPTAFYLCASSPGPYEQYFGPGTRLTVT.

This CDR3 reads CASSLGTSREQYF. This chain connects TRBV13 to TRBJ2-7. CDR1 and CDR2 (germline): PRHDT, FYEKMQ (reference sequence). The CDR3 totals 13 residues.

The chain joins TRBV7-2 to TRBJ2-7. CDR1 is SGHTA and CDR2 is FQGNSA in the germline V gene. CDR3 length: 13 amino acids. The CDR3 loop reads CASSYATPSEQYF.

The genes are TRBV4-1 and TRBJ2-1. The germline CDR1 and CDR2 sequences are MGHRA and YSYEKL. The CDR3 covers 15 residues. CDR3 protein: CASSQDSSSYNEQFF.

The chain is built from TRBV15 and TRBJ1-6; the TRBD1 assignment by TCRdb is unverifiable without DNA. The CDR3 has 14 residues. Germline V lookup: CDR1 LNHNV, CDR2 YYDKDF (reference sequence). The chain's CDR3 is CATSRKGLNSPLHF.

The chain employs TRBV27 and TRBJ2-3. The CDR3 loop spans 14 amino acids. Germline V gene lookup returns CDR1 MNHEY and CDR2 SMNVEV (reference sequence). CDR3: CASSHDLGKDTQYF.

This sequence joins TRBV9 and TRBJ1-1; TCRdb's D gene call, TRBD1, goes unchecked for lack of DNA. This CDR3 region has 15 residues. Per the germline V gene, CDR1 is SGDLS and CDR2 is YYNGEE. CDR3 sequence reads: CASSATTGVHTEAFF.

The chain carries TRBV4-3 and TRBJ1-5; TCRdb's D call of TRBD1 is untestable without DNA. Germline assignment: CDR1 LGHNA and CDR2 YSLEER. There are 15 residues in the CDR3. CDR3 region: CASSQDGGSRQPQHF.

The rearrangement uses TRBV29-1 and TRBJ2-2. Germline V CDR1 and CDR2: SQVTM, ANQGSEA. CDR3 length: 12 amino acids. The CDR3 is CTVWLNTGELFF.

V gene TRBV20-1 combines with J gene TRBJ1-1. There are 11 residues in the CDR3. CDR1 is DFQATT and CDR2 is SNEGSKA in the germline V gene (reference sequence). The CDR3 reads CSVRKDTEAFF.

This chain uses TRBV7-3 with TRBJ2-1; TCRdb calls TRBD2, which cannot be checked without DNA. This CDR3 has 16 amino acids. Germline assignment: CDR1 SGHTA and CDR2 FQGTGA. CDR3 in amino acids: CASSDGAGGPYNEQFF.

The chain carries TRBV11-3 and TRBJ2-1; lacking DNA, the TRBD1 call made by TCRdb goes unchecked. The CDR3 extends over 13 amino acids. Germline V lookup: CDR1 SGHNT, CDR2 YENEEA. CDR3 residues: CASRDRVDNEQFF.

The chain combines TRBV4-2 with TRBJ1-5. The germline V gene encodes CDR1 LGHNA and CDR2 YNFKEQ. This CDR3 region has 16 residues. CDR3: CASSQEWVQESQPQHF.

V gene TRBV11-3 combines with J gene TRBJ2-2. The germline CDR1 and CDR2 sequences are SGHNT and YENEEA. The CDR3 is 12 residues long. This CDR3 reads CASSPNTGELFF.

The V call is TRBV20-1, the J call TRBJ2-1; TCRdb's D call, TRBD2, is unchecked because there is no DNA. From germline, CDR1 is DFQATT and CDR2 SNEGSKA (reference sequence). This CDR3 comprises 16 residues. The CDR3 here is CSARDSGGAYYNEQFF.

This CDR3 is CASSLGGTNYEQYF. The rearrangement joins TRBV7-9 to TRBJ2-7; checking the TCRdb D call of TRBD1 is not possible without DNA. This CDR3 is built from 14 residues. CDR1 SEHNR and CDR2 FQNEAQ come from the germline V gene (reference sequence).

J is TRBJ2-7 and V is TRBV20-1; no DNA is available, so the TRBD1 call from TCRdb remains unchecked. This CDR3 is 15 amino acids long. Germline V lookup: CDR1 DFQATT, CDR2 SNEGSKA (reference sequence). The CDR3 loop reads CSATDRGLSSYEQYF.

The chain couples TRBV27 to TRBJ2-1; with no DNA, the TCRdb D assignment of TRBD2 cannot be verified. The germline V gene encodes CDR1 MNHEY and CDR2 SMNVEV (reference sequence). The CDR3 spans 15 residues. CDR3 amino acids: CASSSGTSVYNEQFF.

The chain's CDR3 is CASSQDVGGAVEETQYF. The chain uses TRBV4-1 and TRBJ2-5; the TRBD1 assignment by TCRdb is unverifiable without DNA. The CDR3 is 17 residues long. The germline gives CDR1 MGHRA, CDR2 YSYEKL.

The chain recombines TRBV29-1 with TRBJ1-2. This CDR3 contains 12 residues. Germline V CDR1 and CDR2: SQVTM, ANQGSEA. CDR3: CSVGDSLDGYTF.

The chain couples TRBV30 to TRBJ2-5; without DNA, the TCRdb call of TRBD1 cannot be checked. Germline V gene data show CDR1 as GTSNPN and CDR2 as SVGIG (reference sequence). CDR3 length: 14 amino acids. CDR3 amino acids: CAWSVPGRRYEQYF.

The V gene is TRBV4-3, the J gene TRBJ1-1. The germline V gene encodes CDR1 LGHNA and CDR2 YSLEER. The CDR3 runs 16 residues. CDR3 protein: CASSQVASMEGTEAFF.

The genes are TRBV28 and TRBJ2-7. The CDR3 contains 15 residues. CDR1 and CDR2 (germline): MDHEN, SYDVKM. Here the CDR3 reads CASSFLLGERYEQYF.